The clone carrying this T cell receptor beta chain came up many times. The antigen remains undetermined. The data were taken from a study of response to subunit inactivated influenza vaccine. Overall study findings and caveats: Authors suggested that a seasonal influenza vaccination recruits few new T cells each time.

There are 13 residues in the CDR3. Trimming pared 6 bases from V and 3 bases from J, leaving 15 bases between. Per the germline V gene, CDR1 is SQVTM and CDR2 is ANQGSEA. TCRdb re-analysed the RT-PCR reads in MiXCR, keeping a single row per CDR3 protein. The table includes approximately 570,000 distinct CDR3 sequences, approximately 7.1% detected once. This chain uses TRBV29-1 with TRBJ2-7; D is possibly TRBD2 (6 bases). The receptor's source is a man aged 50 to 69 who received an inactivated influenza vaccine. The sequencing used PBMCs from blood, collected approximately 25 months after vaccination. CDR3 sequence: CSVTAGRVYEQYF. In DNA form, the CDR3 reads TGCAGCGTAACTGCCGGGAGAGTCTACGAGCAGTACTTC.